This passage covers 27 T cell receptor beta chains from one sample sequenced in a study of blood T cell repertoires in COVID-19 (dated by TCRdb to about 2020). Preparation of the library involved the immunoSEQ multiplex PCR assay. TCRdb provides this immuneACCESS table in a form limited to in-frame rearrangements. Some clones are lacking; in checked studies, under half of them reflect an unresolved V gene, and why the rest are absent is not known. The sample profile shows about 150,000 clones; around 82% of them were found once. About 2.1% of the sample is in the top ten clones. The sequenced sample was peripheral blood. Receptors were obtained from an elderly woman with acute or convalescent COVID-19.

The V call is TRBV12-3 or TRBV12-4, the J call TRBJ2-7; no firm D call. Trimming shortened V by 3 bases and J by 7 bases, and 10 bases separated the two germline ends. The CDR3 is 12 residues long. The CDR3 loop reads CASSLERSEQYF. In nucleotides, the CDR3 is TGTGCCAGCAGTTTGGAGAGATCGGAGCAGTACTTC.

The V call is TRBV28, the J call TRBJ2-1; 12 bases fit TRBD2. Germline CDR1 MDHEN, CDR2 SYDVKM. This CDR3 region has 17 residues. Trimming at V came to 4 bases and at J to 3 bases, leaving 7 bases not matched to a gene. The CDR3, as DNA: TGTGCCAGCAGTTCGATTACTAGCGGGGGGATCTACAATGAGCAGTTCTTC. This codes for CASSSITSGGIYNEQFF.

This clone occurred once. The chain couples TRBV19 to TRBJ1-1; D may be TRBD1 (5 bases). Trimming left V 6 bases short and J 4 bases short, with 9 bases between. Germline V CDR1 and CDR2: LNHDA, SQIVND (reference sequence). The CDR3 consists of 12 residues. The CDR3 here is CASRGRGTEAFF. CDR3 in DNA: TGTGCCAGTAGAGGAAGGGGCACTGAAGCTTTCTTT.

This rearrangement joins TRBV4-1 to TRBJ2-5; weak D call: TRBD1 (6 bases). Trimming shortened V by 1 base and J by 5 bases, and 14 bases separated the two germline ends. The CDR3 loop spans 15 amino acids. Germline V lookup: CDR1 MGHRA, CDR2 YSYEKL. CDR3 nucleotide sequence: TGCGCCAGCAGCCAAGTAGCAGGGGCGGGCGAGACCCAGTACTTC. Translated, it gives CASSQVAGAGETQYF.

Here the CDR3 reads CASSRAGTVSGNTIYF. CDR3 bases: TGTGCCAGCAGTCGCGCCGGGACAGTCTCTGGAAACACCATATATTTT. V is TRBV25-1 and J is TRBJ1-3; TRBD1 matches at 7 bases. There are 16 residues in the CDR3. CDR1 is MGHDK, CDR2 SYGVNS, per germline. V lost 5 bases and J lost 0; bases outside the gene matches: 7.

This sequence joins TRBV4-1 and TRBJ1-2; no clear D gene. Germline-derived CDR1 and CDR2 are MGHRA and YSYEKL. V was trimmed by 0 bases and J by 4 bases, leaving 12 bases between them. The CDR3 contains 15 residues. This chain's CDR3 is CASSQDRGVGYGYTF. The CDR3, as DNA: TGCGCCAGCAGCCAAGATCGCGGGGTGGGCTATGGCTACACCTTC.

The chain is built from TRBV6-5 and TRBJ1-2; TRBD1 might be the D (6 bases). The CDR3 contains 15 residues. The germline V and J ends were trimmed by 5 bases and 4 bases, with 17 bases remaining between them. Germline loops: CDR1 MNHEY, CDR2 SVGAGI. CDR3 amino acids: CASSQGPGHLYGYTF. The CDR3 DNA follows: TGTGCCAGCAGTCAGGGGCCGGGACACCTCTATGGCTACACCTTC.

V gene TRBV5-1 combines with J gene TRBJ1-1, with D possibly TRBD1 on 6 matching bases. Germline V gene data show CDR1 as SGHRS and CDR2 as YFSETQ. V gave up 4 bases and J gave up 3 bases, with 13 bases separating them. CDR3 length equals 14 residues. CDR3 DNA sequence: TGCGCCAGCAGCGTGCAGGGGCACGACACTGAAGCTTTCTTT. Protein sequence: CASSVQGHDTEAFF.

The chain combines TRBV10-1 with TRBJ1-6, with TRBD1 matching 8 bases. The germline gives CDR1 WNHNN, CDR2 SYGVQD (reference sequence). V lost 4 bases, J lost 8 bases, and 13 bases stayed unmatched. This CDR3 has 17 amino acids. The CDR3 loop is CASSGLRGREGDSPLHF. The DNA of the CDR3 is TGCGCCAGCAGTGGCCTCAGGGGGCGAGAAGGTGATTCACCCCTCCACTTT.

V and J are TRBV6-2 or TRBV6-3 and TRBJ2-7, with 12 bases aligning to TRBD2. Germline V gene lookup returns CDR1 MNHEY and CDR2 SVGEGT. V lost 2 bases to trimming and J lost 3 bases; unmatched junction nucleotides: 8. This CDR3 has 17 amino acids. In nucleotides, the CDR3 is TGTGCCAGCAGTTACGAGACTAGCGGGAGTTGGGGCTACGAGCAGTACTTC. It specifies CASSYETSGSWGYEQYF.

The J gene is TRBJ1-1, the V gene TRBV10-3; 7 positions match TRBD1. The germline gives CDR1 ENHRY, CDR2 SYGVKD. This CDR3 has 16 amino acids. Unmatched junction bases numbered 12, after V lost 7 bases and J lost 1 base. Here the CDR3 reads CAITRVPQGENTEAFF. Here the CDR3 DNA reads TGTGCCATCACTAGGGTTCCGCAGGGGGAGAACACTGAAGCTTTCTTT.

This clone was detected only a few times. The V and J genes are TRBV6-2 or TRBV6-3 and TRBJ1-6, with 8 bases that match TRBD1. V was pared by 6 bases and J by 9 bases, with 10 bases of the junction left unmatched. The CDR3 has 15 amino acids. The germline V gene has CDR1 MNHEY and CDR2 SVGEGT. The CDR3 is CASSRPQGAGSPLHF. CDR3 nucleotide sequence: TGTGCCAGCAGCCGACCTCAGGGGGCCGGTTCACCCCTCCACTTT.

This rearrangement joins TRBV5-1 to TRBJ1-2; weak D call: TRBD1 (6 bases). Trimming pared 0 bases from V and 7 bases from J, leaving 16 bases between. The germline V gene encodes CDR1 SGHRS and CDR2 YFSETQ. The CDR3 is 15 residues long. CDR3 residues: CASSLEPGVKGGYTF. The CDR3, as DNA: TGCGCCAGCAGCTTGGAGCCAGGGGTTAAGGGTGGCTACACCTTC.

The chain is built from TRBV20-1 and TRBJ2-7; TRBD2 matches at 8 bases. V was pared by 3 bases and J by 6 bases, with 16 bases of the junction left unmatched. CDR3 length: 16 residues. The germline CDR1 and CDR2 sequences are DFQATT and SNEGSKA (reference sequence). The CDR3 DNA sequence: TGCAGTGCTAGTACTGAGACTAGCGCCGGGTTGTCCGAGCAGTACTTC. Protein product: CSASTETSAGLSEQYF.

This chain joins TRBV30 and TRBJ2-5, with unresolved D. From germline, CDR1 is GTSNPN and CDR2 SVGIG (reference sequence). V was clipped by 4 bases and J by 2 bases, with 5 bases between them. CDR3 length equals 11 residues. The CDR3 reads CAWTLQETQYF. The DNA for the CDR3 is TGTGCCTGGACCCTTCAAGAGACCCAGTACTTC.

The chain has TRBV19 and TRBJ2-3; 11 bases align to TRBD2. The CDR3 extends over 13 amino acids. Trimming took 6 bases from V and 4 from J; bases not matched to a gene: 0. Germline-derived CDR1 and CDR2 are LNHDA and SQIVND (reference sequence). The CDR3 spells CASRGLAADTQYF. In DNA form, the CDR3 reads TGTGCCAGTAGGGGACTAGCGGCAGATACGCAGTATTTT.

The chain has TRBV7-2 and TRBJ2-3; perhaps TRBD1 as D (5 bases). Trimming shortened V by 3 bases and J by 4 bases, and 8 bases separated the two germline ends. The CDR3 sequence is 13 residues long. Germline V lookup: CDR1 SGHTA, CDR2 FQGNSA. The CDR3 protein is CASSFDRSDTQYF. In DNA, the CDR3 is TGTGCCAGCAGCTTCGACAGATCAGATACGCAGTATTTT.

The chain carries TRBV28 and TRBJ2-5; no reliable D call. This CDR3 has 14 residues. V lost 7 bases and J 7 bases, leaving 19 bases between the germline ends. Per germline, CDR1 MDHEN and CDR2 SYDVKM. Here the CDR3 reads CASTQPAVVGTQYF. The CDR3 nucleotides are TGTGCCAGCACCCAGCCCGCGGTGGTTGGGACCCAGTACTTC.

The rearrangement uses TRBV6-4 and TRBJ1-5; D unresolved. The germline CDR1 and CDR2 sequences are MRHNA and SNTAGT. The ends were cut back, 5 bases at V and 6 bases at J, with 17 bases in the middle. This CDR3 region has 15 residues. The CDR3 here is CASSPDAGVGQPQHF. CDR3 DNA: TGTGCCAGCAGTCCGGACGCGGGAGTTGGTCAGCCCCAGCATTTT.

This clone appeared a few times. CDR3 DNA: TGTGCCAGCAGCCCAGGGTCTTTTACCACCGGGGAGCTGTTTTTT. Residues: CASSPGSFTTGELFF. The chain recombines TRBV11-2 with TRBJ2-2, with D tentatively TRBD1 (5 bases). The CDR3 consists of 15 residues. Trimming shortened V by 5 bases and J by 4 bases, and 14 bases separated the two germline ends. Germline-derived CDR1 and CDR2 are SGHAT and FQNNGV. Filled out from reference TRBV11-2 and TRBJ2-2, the complete variable domain reads EAGVAQSPRYKIIEKRQSVAFWCNPISGHATLYWYQQILGQGPKLLIQFQNNGVVDDSQLPKDRFSAERLKGVDSTLKIQPAKLEDSAVYLCASSPGSFTTGELFFGEGSRLTVL.

The rearrangement joins TRBV7-2 to TRBJ2-1, with D uncertain. Trimming removed 8 bases at V and 0 bases at J, with 8 bases between. This CDR3 is built from 13 residues. CDR1 is SGHTA and CDR2 is FQGNSA in the germline V gene. The CDR3 nucleotides are TGTGCCAGCGGGCTCGGCTCCTACAATGAGCAGTTCTTC. Translating it yields CASGLGSYNEQFF.

The CDR3 nucleotides are TGCGCCAGCAGTGAGTCGCTAGCGGGAGGGCCGAGGAATGAGCAGTTCTTC. This sequence encodes CASSESLAGGPRNEQFF. V is TRBV10-2 and J is TRBJ2-1; TRBD2 matches at 12 bases. This CDR3 has 17 amino acids. CDR1 is WSHSY, CDR2 SAAADI, per germline. V was clipped by 0 bases and J by 7 bases; unmatched bases: 7.

The rearrangement uses TRBV7-9 and TRBJ1-3, with TRBD1 matching 7 bases. The CDR3 consists of 15 residues. Germline trimming cut 5 bases from V and 8 bases from J; bases unmatched to any gene: 12. Looked up from germline, CDR1 is SEHNR and CDR2 is FQNEAQ (reference sequence). This chain's CDR3 is CASSRRQGKADTIYF. The CDR3 region has the DNA TGTGCCAGCAGCAGACGACAGGGCAAGGCAGACACCATATATTTT.

CDR3 loop: CACLRGRDRGLGAFF. For the CDR3, the DNA is TGTGCCTGCCTCAGGGGACGGGACAGGGGGCTAGGAGCTTTCTTT. V gene TRBV30 combines with J gene TRBJ1-1; 12 positions agree with TRBD1. The V segment lost 6 bases and the J segment 10 bases; nucleotides outside the gene matches: 15. CDR1 GTSNPN and CDR2 SVGIG come from the germline V gene (reference sequence). The CDR3 has 15 residues.

This clone showed up just once. V gene TRBV2 combines with J gene TRBJ2-5; no firm D call. Germline V lookup: CDR1 SNHLY, CDR2 FYNNEI. Trimming cost V 5 bases and J 2 bases, with 6 bases left between them. CDR3 length: 12 amino acids. The CDR3 reads CASSFMQETQYF. CDR3 DNA sequence: TGTGCCAGCAGTTTCATGCAAGAGACCCAGTACTTC.

This rearrangement joins TRBV3-1 (or the pseudogene TRBV3-2) to TRBJ1-5; D not certain. Germline V lookup: CDR1 LGHDT, CDR2 YNNKEL (reference sequence). The CDR3 totals 20 residues. Deletions cut 8 bases from V and 9 bases from J, with 38 bases between. The CDR3 DNA follows: TGTGCCAGCTCGTTCTTTGACTGGACTGACCGCGGTGTTCGCCAGGTGCCCCAGCATTTT. Translated: CASSFFDWTDRGVRQVPQHF.

As for this clone: Within the sample, other DNA sequences also encode this same CDR3. V is TRBV19 and J is TRBJ1-2; 9 nucleotides agree with TRBD1. V was pared by 6 bases and J by 1 base, with 3 bases of the junction left unmatched. Germline CDR1 and CDR2: LNHDA and SQIVND (reference sequence). The CDR3 consists of 14 residues. CDR3: CASRDRGRNYGYTF. CDR3 DNA: TGTGCCAGTAGGGACAGGGGACGTAACTATGGCTACACCTTC.